This TCR beta chain was identified during a study of blood T cell repertoires in COVID-19. For the study at large: From the United States, Italy and Spain came samples of acute and convalescent COVID-19.

This CDR3 is built from 15 residues. With 1 base clipped from V and 4 bases from J, the junction kept 7 bases outside the gene matches. CDR1 MGHRA and CDR2 YSYEKL come from the germline V gene. Sequenced by immunoSEQ multiplex PCR; TCRdb stores in-frame clones only, minus some. This table has about 480,000 clones, 70% to 90% appearing once. The chain links TRBV4-1 to TRBJ2-7; TRBD1 matches 7 bases. The TCR was taken from a woman between 50 and 59 years old with COVID-19, enrolled during active disease. The sequencing sample was made of peripheral blood. Here the CDR3 DNA reads TGCGCCAGCAGCCAAGGGGACAGTAGAATTTACGAGCAGTACTTC. This encodes CASSQGDSRIYEQYF.